This TCR beta chain was captured by sequencing in a study of cytomegalovirus exposure and HLA in healthy donors. Use of 60 Vbeta and 13 Jbeta primers characterized the PCR. Clones were sequenced by immunoSEQ multiplex PCR, and TCRdb holds only the in-frame ones, with some missing. The data show 35,000 to 50,000 clones, roughly 80% seen once. Material for sequencing was PBMCs. These TCRs come from a man between 50 and 59 years old in good health and CMV-seronegative.

The genes are TRBV5-4 and TRBJ2-7, with 13 bases that match TRBD2. The CDR3 is made up of 16 amino acids. Germline loops: CDR1 SGHNT, CDR2 YYREEE (reference sequence). V lost 8 bases and J lost 5; bases outside the gene matches: 13. The CDR3 DNA is TGTGCCAGTACCCCCCTCGGGACTAGCGGGACTCACGAGCAGTACTTC. Translated, it gives CASTPLGTSGTHEQYF.